The rows below give T cell receptor beta chains drawn from one sample of a study of cytomegalovirus exposure and HLA in healthy donors. The assay was immunoSEQ multiplex PCR, and TCRdb's table has in-frame clones only and misses some. The sample shows over 150,000 clones, about 85% of them seen only once. What was sequenced was PBMCs. The receptors come from a man aged 25-45 years in good health and CMV-seropositive. Each CDR3 is given with its conserved first and last residue. The D gene is left open where the match is weak. Only some rows state a clone size, as once, few, many or a class for expanded clones.

few,TRBV10-1,TRBJ1-5,.,CASSERGWDQPQHF,TGCGCCAGCAGTGAGCGGGGGTGGGATCAGCCCCAGCATTTT
once,TRBV28,TRBJ1-1,.,CASSLAGQVRNTEAFF,TGTGCCAGCAGTTTAGCTGGGCAGGTAAGGAACACTGAAGCTTTCTTT
.,TRBV6-1,TRBJ2-5,.,CASSDTGGGETQYF,TGTGCCAGCAGTGATACAGGGGGAGGGGAGACCCAGTACTTC
.,TRBV6-1,TRBJ2-3,.,CASVGWGPFVETQYF,TGTGCCAGCGTAGGCTGGGGGCCTTTTGTAGAAACGCAGTATTTT
few,TRBV19,TRBJ2-1,.,CASSTRLAYNEQFF,TGTGCCAGTAGTACCCGACTAGCCTACAATGAGCAGTTCTTC
.,TRBV7-9,TRBJ2-7,TRBD1,CASSRVGGSDEQYF,TGTGCCAGCAGCCGTGTAGGGGGCAGCGACGAGCAGTACTTC
.,TRBV19,TRBJ2-5,TRBD2,CASTPGLASIETQYF,TGTGCCAGTACTCCCGGACTAGCTAGTATAGAGACCCAGTACTTC
.,TRBV9,TRBJ2-2,TRBD1,CASSPGTGEYGELFF,TGTGCCAGCAGCCCTGGGACAGGGGAGTACGGGGAGCTGTTTTTT
.,TRBV18,TRBJ1-1,TRBD1,CASSPDRGVTEAFF,TGTGCCAGCTCACCGGACAGGGGGGTGACTGAAGCTTTCTTT
.,TRBV30,TRBJ1-3,.,CAWVFSSGNTIYF,TGTGCCTGGGTTTTTAGCTCTGGAAACACCATATATTTT
once,TRBV5-4,TRBJ1-3,.,CASSPMGQAGGNTIYF,TGTGCCAGCAGTCCGATGGGGCAGGCTGGGGGAAACACCATATATTTT
few,TRBV11-2,TRBJ2-5,TRBD2,CASSLPPLAGEETQYF,TGTGCCAGCAGCTTGCCCCCACTAGCGGGGGAAGAGACCCAGTACTTC
.,TRBV27,TRBJ2-1,.,CASNQQGAVYNEQFF,TGTGCCAGCAATCAACAGGGAGCTGTCTACAATGAGCAGTTCTTC
.,TRBV5-4,TRBJ1-2,TRBD1,CASSFQTGSYGYTF,TGTGCCAGCAGCTTCCAGACAGGGTCCTATGGCTACACCTTC
.,TRBV7-8,TRBJ1-5,.,CASSLALDKGYQPQHF,TGTGCCAGCAGCTTAGCCCTCGACAAAGGTTATCAGCCCCAGCATTTT
.,TRBV29-1,TRBJ2-1,TRBD1,CSVHEGQGRNNEQFF,TGCAGCGTACACGAAGGACAGGGAAGGAACAATGAGCAGTTCTTC
.,TRBV7-9,TRBJ2-7,.,CASTLGGGEQYF,TGTGCCAGCACCCTAGGGGGGGGTGAGCAGTACTTC
.,TRBV27,TRBJ2-1,.,CASSLWQKSSYNEQFF,TGTGCCAGCAGTTTATGGCAGAAAAGCTCCTACAATGAGCAGTTCTTC
.,TRBV6-4,TRBJ1-2,.,CASKGGMGGYTF,TGTGCCAGCAAAGGGGGAATGGGTGGCTACACCTTC
.,TRBV27,TRBJ2-5,TRBD2,CASGRARRRGETQYF,TGTGCCAGCGGGAGGGCCCGGAGGAGGGGAGAGACCCAGTACTTC
.,TRBV5-8,TRBJ2-3,.,CASSFPGTDTQYF,TGTGCCAGCAGCTTCCCCGGGACAGATACGCAGTATTTT
.,TRBV30,TRBJ2-7,.,CAWQDDRHEQYF,TGTGCCTGGCAAGATGACAGGCACGAGCAGTACTTC
.,TRBV2,TRBJ1-6,.,CASSEMALWSYNSPLHF,TGTGCCAGCAGTGAAATGGCCTTGTGGTCCTATAATTCACCCCTCCACTTT
.,TRBV6-5,TRBJ1-1,.,CASTHGGVRTEAFF,TGTGCCAGCACCCACGGAGGGGTGAGGACTGAAGCTTTCTTT
.,TRBV4-1,TRBJ2-3,TRBD1,CASSPMTGGRDTQYF,TGCGCCAGCAGCCCAATGACAGGGGGCAGGGATACGCAGTATTTT
.,TRBV15,TRBJ1-5,TRBD1,CATTRDRSDQPQHF,TGTGCCACCACCCGGGACAGATCAGATCAGCCCCAGCATTTT
.,TRBV7-9,TRBJ2-3,TRBD2,CASSRYSGTDTQYF,TGTGCCAGCAGCAGATATAGCGGGACAGATACGCAGTATTTT
.,TRBV6-5,TRBJ2-1,.,CASGLGGEQFF,TGTGCCAGCGGTCTGGGGGGTGAGCAGTTCTTC
.,TRBV6-1,TRBJ1-2,.,CASRSGTPNYGYTF,TGTGCCAGCAGGTCCGGGACACCTAACTATGGCTACACCTTC
.,TRBV7-8,TRBJ1-2,.,CASSLGVRQGYTF,TGTGCCAGCAGCTTAGGGGTGAGGCAGGGCTACACCTTC
.,TRBV18,TRBJ2-7,TRBD2,CASSLTSGNAGEQYF,TGTGCCAGCTCATTGACTAGCGGGAACGCTGGGGAGCAGTACTTC
once,TRBV28,TRBJ1-1,TRBD1,CATLSGTGASNTEAFF,TGTGCCACCCTGAGCGGGACAGGGGCATCTAACACTGAAGCTTTCTTT
.,TRBV10-1,TRBJ2-5,TRBD2,CASSESGGEKVETQYF,TGCGCCAGCAGTGAGTCGGGAGGGGAGAAGGTGGAGACCCAGTACTTC
few,TRBV7-9,TRBJ1-2,TRBD1,CASRRPGQDNYGYTF,TGTGCCAGCAGACGACCGGGACAGGATAACTATGGCTACACCTTC
.,TRBV5-4,TRBJ1-2,.,CASSLQNYGYTF,TGTGCCAGCAGCTTGCAGAATTATGGCTACACCTTC